The 20 T cell receptor beta chains below all came from one sample that was sequenced in a study of vaccination and CD4 T cells after COVID-19. These receptors' targets are unknown. Treatment of the sample: approximately 9-day PBMC culture with coronavirus spike peptide pools or control peptides (ViraFEST assay). Cultured CD4+ T-cell DNA underwent Oncomine TCR Beta short-read sequencing. TCRdb passed the PCR reads through MiXCR, listing each CDR3 protein once. Of about 18,000 distinct CDR3 sequences in the sample, about 71% are singletons; the top ten hold less than 7%. The sequenced sample was CD4+ T cells from blood, cultured in vitro. Source of these receptors: a human donor who had recovered from COVID-19.

V is TRBV20-1 and J is TRBJ2-3; D may be TRBD1 or TRBD2 (5 bases each). Germline CDR1 DFQATT, CDR2 SNEGSKA (reference sequence). V was shortened by 4 bases and J by 4 bases, with 18 bases between the two germline ends. This CDR3 comprises 15 residues. The CDR3 protein is CSAKGHGGLADTQYF. The DNA of the CDR3 is TGCAGTGCTAAGGGCCATGGGGGTTTGGCAGATACGCAGTATTTT.

This clonotype has a handful of counts. The gene calls are TRBV18 and TRBJ2-3, with TRBD1 identical over 11 bases. The CDR3 is 15 amino acids. Germline-derived CDR1 and CDR2 are KGHSH and LQKENI. V dropped 3 bases and J dropped 5; count of bases not matched to a gene: 4. The CDR3 loop is CASSPGTGGKDTQYF. The CDR3 DNA reads as TGTGCCAGCTCACCGGGGACAGGGGGGAAAGATACGCAGTATTTT. Variable domain in full (rest from reference TRBV18 and TRBJ2-3): NAGVMQNPRHLVRRRGQEARLRCSPMKGHSHVYWYRQLPEEGLKFMVYLQKENIIDESGMPKERFSAEFPKEGPSILRIQQVVRGDSAAYFCASSPGTGGKDTQYFGPGTRLTVL.

This clonotype was observed once. One end of the junction fails to match germline, which may point to a read error. The rearrangement joins TRBV7-6 to TRBJ2-1; 11 nucleotides match TRBD2. Germline-derived CDR1 and CDR2 are SGHVS and FNYEAQ. The CDR3 runs 13 residues. In DNA, the CDR3 is TGTGCCAGCAGCTCAACTAGCGGGAGCCCTATCCTCTTC. This translates into CASSSTSGSPILF.

This chain joins TRBV28 and TRBJ2-1, with 7 bases matching TRBD2. Germline CDR1 MDHEN, CDR2 SYDVKM. The CDR3 sequence is 15 residues long. Trimming at V came to 10 bases and at J to 0 bases, leaving 9 bases not matched to a gene. The CDR3 reads CATAGVTSSYNEQFF. As DNA, the CDR3 is TGTGCCACCGCGGGGGTAACGAGCTCCTACAATGAGCAGTTCTTC.

This clonotype was detected only once. The gene calls are TRBV27 and TRBJ1-2, with 7 bases fitting TRBD1. This CDR3 is built from 14 residues. Germline V lookup: CDR1 MNHEY, CDR2 SMNVEV (reference sequence). The V gene end was trimmed by 6 bases and the J gene end by 0 bases; junction bases not matched to a gene: 4. The CDR3 DNA reads TGTGCCAGCAGCGGACAGGTCTCTAACTATGGCTACACCTTC. Encoded protein: CASSGQVSNYGYTF.

This chain uses TRBV27 with TRBJ1-2; TRBD1 aligns across 7 bases. Germline V gives CDR1 MNHEY, CDR2 SMNVEV (reference sequence). With V trimmed by 2 bases and J by 4 bases, 4 bases remained unmatched. There are 14 residues in the CDR3. The CDR3 is CASSLDRVAYGYTF. CDR3 DNA sequence: TGTGCCAGCAGTTTAGACAGGGTGGCCTATGGCTACACCTTC.

This chain links TRBV6-2 or TRBV6-3 with TRBJ2-3; the match to TRBD2 covers 7 bases. J lost 6 bases, V lost 6 bases, and 15 bases had no gene match. The CDR3 spans 16 residues. From germline, CDR1 is MNHEY and CDR2 SVGEGT. This chain's CDR3 is CASRSVFKRGGDTQYF. The CDR3 region has the DNA TGTGCCAGCAGGAGCGTTTTCAAGCGGGGCGGGGATACGCAGTATTTT.

The V gene is TRBV15, the J gene TRBJ1-6; 8 bases match TRBD1. The germline gives CDR1 LNHNV, CDR2 YYDKDF (reference sequence). V lost 5 bases, J lost 7 bases, and 13 bases stayed unmatched. This CDR3 has 17 amino acids. The CDR3 loop reads CATSPHLDRDQNSPLHF. In nucleotides, the CDR3 is TGTGCCACCAGCCCCCACCTGGACAGGGATCAAAATTCACCCCTCCACTTT.

V gene TRBV28 combines with J gene TRBJ2-3; D gene uncertain. Germline CDR1 is MDHEN and CDR2 is SYDVKM. The V end lost 3 bases, the J end lost 0 bases, and 7 bases lay between the germline ends. The CDR3 length is 14 residues. CDR3 amino acids: CASSLGLSTDTQYF. In DNA form, the CDR3 reads TGTGCCAGCAGTTTGGGGTTGAGCACAGATACGCAGTATTTT.

The table lists this clonotype with a count of one. The chain has TRBV20-1 and TRBJ2-7; 13 bases align to TRBD2. The CDR3 totals 13 residues. The junction had 3 bases not matched to a gene; V was cut back by 5 bases and J by 5 bases. Germline V gives CDR1 DFQATT, CDR2 SNEGSKA (reference sequence). The CDR3 region is CSAGGLAGDEQYF. CDR3 DNA: TGCAGTGCTGGAGGACTAGCGGGAGACGAGCAGTACTTC.

This chain uses TRBV10-1 with TRBJ1-2, with unresolved D. CDR1 WNHNN and CDR2 SYGVQD come from the germline V gene (reference sequence). Trimming removed 2 bases at V and 6 bases at J, with 10 bases between. The CDR3 consists of 13 residues. The DNA for the CDR3 is TGCGCCAGCAGTGAGGCCCCGACTGATGGCTACACCTTC. Translating it yields CASSEAPTDGYTF.

The chain has TRBV19 and TRBJ1-2; TRBD1 agrees at 7 bases. The CDR3 sequence is 14 residues long. CDR1 and CDR2 (germline): LNHDA, SQIVND (reference sequence). V trimming: 5 bases; J trimming: 3 bases; junction bases outside the gene matches: 6. The CDR3 DNA is TGTGCCAGTAGTCCAGGGACAGTATACTATGGCTACACCTTC. This encodes CASSPGTVYYGYTF.

The rearrangement joins TRBV2 to TRBJ1-1, with a weak D call TRBD1 (5 bases). The CDR3 is 12 amino acids. Germline CDR1 SNHLY, CDR2 FYNNEI. V gave up 8 bases and J gave up 10 bases, with 17 bases separating them. DNA for the CDR3: TGTGCCAGCTCCCACGGGACCGGGCGAGCTTTCTTT. The encoded protein is CASSHGTGRAFF.

V usage is TRBV4-2 and J usage is TRBJ1-2, with D maybe TRBD1 (5 bases). The V gene lost 0 bases and the J gene lost 8 bases, with 10 bases spanning the gap. This CDR3 is 13 amino acids long. Germline CDR1 reads LGHNA; CDR2 reads YNFKEQ. The CDR3 loop is CASSQDPGRGYTF. The CDR3 nucleotides read TGTGCCAGCAGCCAAGATCCAGGGCGGGGCTACACCTTC.

As regards this clonotype: An end of the junction does not agree with germline; a read error may underlie this. J is TRBJ2-2 and V is TRBV7-9; 9 nucleotides align to TRBD1. Germline loops: CDR1 SEHNR, CDR2 FQNEAQ (reference sequence). This CDR3 has 16 amino acids. The CDR3 protein is CASTLLTGGDTGELFF. The DNA of the CDR3 is TGTGCCAGCACCTTATTGACAGGGGGGGACACCGGGGAGCTGTTTTTT.

Only a few counts were recorded for this clonotype. V gene TRBV7-2 combines with J gene TRBJ1-2, with D possibly TRBD1 on 6 matching bases. Germline V CDR1 and CDR2: SGHTA, FQGNSA. The CDR3 is 16 residues long. The V end lost 1 base, the J end lost 6 bases, and 18 bases lay between the germline ends. CDR3: CASSLELSGGVHGYTF. The CDR3 nucleotides read TGTGCCAGCAGCTTAGAGTTATCGGGGGGCGTGCATGGCTACACCTTC.

This clonotype was found a few times. The V and J genes are TRBV20-1 and TRBJ1-3; tentative D call: TRBD1 (6 bases). The CDR3 covers 16 residues. Germline CDR1 is DFQATT and CDR2 is SNEGSKA (reference sequence). Trimming cost V 3 bases and J 3 bases, with 18 bases left between them. CDR3 nucleotide sequence: TGCAGTGCTAGGGTCCAGGGGTTGGGTCTTGGAAACACCATATATTTT. Translation: CSARVQGLGLGNTIYF.

The V call is TRBV5-1, the J call TRBJ2-1; no firm D call. V was trimmed by 1 base and J by 0 bases, leaving 14 bases between them. Germline CDR1 reads SGHRS; CDR2 reads YFSETQ. This CDR3 spans 17 amino acids. The DNA of the CDR3 is TGCGCCAGCAGCTTGTCATCCTGGGGTAGCTCCTACAATGAGCAGTTCTTC. Translating it yields CASSLSSWGSSYNEQFF. Variable domain in full (rest from reference TRBV5-1 and TRBJ2-1): KAGVTQTPRYLIKTRGQQVTLSCSPISGHRSVSWYQQTPGQGLQFLFEYFSETQRNKGNFPGRFSGRQFSNSRSEMNVSTLELGDSALYLCASSLSSWGSSYNEQFFGPGTRLTVL.

J is TRBJ1-2 and V is TRBV20-1; the match to TRBD1 covers 8 bases. Germline CDR1 reads DFQATT; CDR2 reads SNEGSKA (reference sequence). This CDR3 comprises 14 residues. With V trimmed by 6 bases and J by 4 bases, 10 bases remained unmatched. The CDR3 here is CSADQGARGYGYTF. CDR3 nucleotide sequence: TGCAGTGCGGATCAGGGGGCGCGGGGCTATGGCTACACCTTC.

V and J are TRBV7-2 and TRBJ1-2; TRBD1 matches at 12 bases. V shed 3 bases and J 8 bases; nucleotides not matched to a gene: 4. The CDR3 consists of 14 residues. Germline V gives CDR1 SGHTA, CDR2 FQGNSA. This CDR3 is CASSFWDRGQGYTF. The DNA of the CDR3 is TGTGCCAGCAGCTTTTGGGACAGGGGGCAAGGCTACACCTTC. The complete variable domain, with remaining parts taken from reference TRBV7-2 and TRBJ1-2, reads GAGVSQSPSNKVTEKGKDVELRCDPISGHTALYWYRQSLGQGLEFLIYFQGNSAPDKSGLPSDRFSAERTGGSVSTLTIQRTQQEDSAVYLCASSFWDRGQGYTFGSGTRLTVV.